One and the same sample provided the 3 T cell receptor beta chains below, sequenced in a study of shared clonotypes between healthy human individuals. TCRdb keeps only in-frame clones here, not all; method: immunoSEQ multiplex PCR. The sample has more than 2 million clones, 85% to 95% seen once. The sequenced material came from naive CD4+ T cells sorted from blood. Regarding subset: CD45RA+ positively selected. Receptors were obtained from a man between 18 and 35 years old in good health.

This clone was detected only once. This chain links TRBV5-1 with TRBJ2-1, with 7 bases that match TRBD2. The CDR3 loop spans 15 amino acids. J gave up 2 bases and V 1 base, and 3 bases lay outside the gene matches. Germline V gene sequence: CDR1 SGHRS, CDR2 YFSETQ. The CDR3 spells CASSLLGGTYNEQFF. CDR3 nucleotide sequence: TGCGCCAGCAGCTTGTTGGGGGGGACCTACAATGAGCAGTTCTTC.

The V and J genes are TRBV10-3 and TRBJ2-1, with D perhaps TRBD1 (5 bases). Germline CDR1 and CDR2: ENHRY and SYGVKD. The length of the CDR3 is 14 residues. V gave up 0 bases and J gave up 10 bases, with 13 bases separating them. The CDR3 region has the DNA TGTGCCATCAGTGAGTCAGGGGTCGAGTGGGAGCAGTTCTTC. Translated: CAISESGVEWEQFF.

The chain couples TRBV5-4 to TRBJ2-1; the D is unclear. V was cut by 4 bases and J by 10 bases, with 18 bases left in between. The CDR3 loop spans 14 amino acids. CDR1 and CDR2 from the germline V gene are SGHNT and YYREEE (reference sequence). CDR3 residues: CASSPMGNMNEQFF. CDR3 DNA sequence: TGTGCCAGCAGCCCCATGGGGAACATGAACGAGCAGTTCTTC.